This T cell receptor (beta chain) was obtained from a study of control samples from healthy donors and cancer patients. The assay was immunoSEQ multiplex PCR, and TCRdb's table has in-frame clones only and misses some. The sample holds around 250,000 clones; about four fifths are singletons and the top ten take more than 10%. The length of the CDR3 is 16 residues. Germline values: CDR1 KGHDR, CDR2 SFDVKD. V was clipped by 3 bases and J by 3 bases, with 13 bases between them. The chain uses TRBV24-1 and TRBJ2-2; no definite D call. The specimen sequenced was PBMCs. The receptor comes from a woman aged 55-69 years with lung cancer. The CDR3 sequence: CATSDVLLGHTGELFF. In DNA, the CDR3 is TGTGCCACCAGTGATGTCCTTCTAGGCCACACCGGGGAGCTGTTTTTT.